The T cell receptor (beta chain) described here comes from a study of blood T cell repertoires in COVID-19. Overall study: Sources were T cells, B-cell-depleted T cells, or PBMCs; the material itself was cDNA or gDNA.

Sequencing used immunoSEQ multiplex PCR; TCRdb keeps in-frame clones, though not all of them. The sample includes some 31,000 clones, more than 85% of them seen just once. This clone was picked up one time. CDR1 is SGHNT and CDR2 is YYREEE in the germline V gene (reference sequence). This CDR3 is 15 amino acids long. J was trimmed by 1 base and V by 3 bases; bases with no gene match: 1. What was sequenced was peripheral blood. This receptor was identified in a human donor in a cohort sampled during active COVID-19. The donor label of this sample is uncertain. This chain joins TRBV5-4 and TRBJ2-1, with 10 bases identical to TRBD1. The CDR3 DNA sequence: TGTGCCAGCAGCTCGGGACAGGGGTCCTACAATGAGCAGTTCTTC. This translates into CASSSGQGSYNEQFF.